This T cell receptor beta chain is drawn from a study of blood T cell repertoires in COVID-19. Background on the study: Italy, Spain and the United States were the sources of the convalescent and acute COVID-19 samples.

CDR3 length: 13 residues. Trimming pared 3 bases from V and 8 bases from J, leaving 11 bases between. Germline V gene lookup returns CDR1 LNHDA and CDR2 SQIVND (reference sequence). Under the authors' procedure: From reference gene primer amplification, estimates of nucleated cell counts were derived. Here immunoSEQ multiplex PCR was the method, and the copy in TCRdb shows in-frame clones only, minus some. Clonal size and the V and J genes are those of that table, whereas D and trimming came from the DNA. In the table there are roughly 120,000 clones, less than 85% of which are singletons. In its sample, this clone was seen once.

The chain links TRBV19 to TRBJ2-4; D not resolved. The specimen sequenced was peripheral blood. The sequence was obtained from a human donor in a cohort sampled during active COVID-19. The CDR3 DNA reads TGTGCCAGTAGTATTTACCCCCGCGACATTCAGTACTTC. Its translation is CASSIYPRDIQYF.